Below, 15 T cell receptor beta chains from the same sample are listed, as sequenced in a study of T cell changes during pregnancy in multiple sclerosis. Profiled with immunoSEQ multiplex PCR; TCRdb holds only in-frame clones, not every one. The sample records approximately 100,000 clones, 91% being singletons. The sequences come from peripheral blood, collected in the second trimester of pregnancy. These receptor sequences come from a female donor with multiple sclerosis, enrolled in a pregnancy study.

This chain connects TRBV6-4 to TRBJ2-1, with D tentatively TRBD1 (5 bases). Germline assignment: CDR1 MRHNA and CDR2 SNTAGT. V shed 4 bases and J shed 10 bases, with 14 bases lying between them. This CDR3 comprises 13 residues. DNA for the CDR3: TGTGCCAGCAGTGGTCAAGGGGCAGGAGAGCAGTTCTTC. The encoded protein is CASSGQGAGEQFF.

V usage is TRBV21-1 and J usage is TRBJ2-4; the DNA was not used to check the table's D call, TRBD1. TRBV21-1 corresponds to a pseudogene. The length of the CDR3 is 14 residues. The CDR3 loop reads CASSYTGAKNIQYF. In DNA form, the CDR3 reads TGTGCCAGCAGCTATACAGGAGCCAAAAACATTCAGTACTTC.

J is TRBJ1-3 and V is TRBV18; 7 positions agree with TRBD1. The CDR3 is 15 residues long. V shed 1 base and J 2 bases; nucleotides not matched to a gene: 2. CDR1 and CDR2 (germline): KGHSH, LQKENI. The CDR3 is CASSPQGAAGNTIYF. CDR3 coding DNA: TGTGCCAGCTCACCACAGGGGGCGGCTGGAAACACCATATATTTT. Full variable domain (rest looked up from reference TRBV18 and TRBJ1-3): NAGVMQNPRHLVRRRGQEARLRCSPMKGHSHVYWYRQLPEEGLKFMVYLQKENIIDESGMPKERFSAEFPKEGPSILRIQQVVRGDSAAYFCASSPQGAAGNTIYFGEGSWLTVV.

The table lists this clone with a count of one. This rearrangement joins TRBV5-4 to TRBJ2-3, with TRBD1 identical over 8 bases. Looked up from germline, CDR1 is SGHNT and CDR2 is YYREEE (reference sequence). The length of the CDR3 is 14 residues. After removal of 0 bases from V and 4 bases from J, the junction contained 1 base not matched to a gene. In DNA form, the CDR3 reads TGTGCCAGCAGCTTGGCGACAGGGGCAGATACGCAGTATTTT. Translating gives CASSLATGADTQYF.

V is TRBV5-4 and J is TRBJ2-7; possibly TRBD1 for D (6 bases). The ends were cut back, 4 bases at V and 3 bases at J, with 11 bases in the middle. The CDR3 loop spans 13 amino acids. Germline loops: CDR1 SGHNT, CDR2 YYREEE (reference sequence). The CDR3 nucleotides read TGTGCCAGCAGCAAGGACAGAGGCTACGAGCAGTACTTC. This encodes CASSKDRGYEQYF.

CDR3 nucleotides: TGTGCCTGGAAGCCAAGGGGGGAAAAACTGTTTTTT. Translating gives CAWKPRGEKLFF. This chain links TRBV30 with TRBJ1-4, with D possibly being TRBD1 (6 bases). There are 12 residues in the CDR3. Trimming stripped 4 bases from V and 8 bases from J, with 11 bases between. CDR1 is GTSNPN and CDR2 is SVGIG in the germline V gene (reference sequence).

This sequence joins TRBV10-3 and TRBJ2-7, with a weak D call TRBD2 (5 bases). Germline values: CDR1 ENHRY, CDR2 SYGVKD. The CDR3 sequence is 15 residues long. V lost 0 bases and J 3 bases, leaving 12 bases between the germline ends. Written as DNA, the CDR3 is TGTGCCATCAGTGAGTCGGCGGGCAGGAACTACGAGCAGTACTTC. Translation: CAISESAGRNYEQYF.

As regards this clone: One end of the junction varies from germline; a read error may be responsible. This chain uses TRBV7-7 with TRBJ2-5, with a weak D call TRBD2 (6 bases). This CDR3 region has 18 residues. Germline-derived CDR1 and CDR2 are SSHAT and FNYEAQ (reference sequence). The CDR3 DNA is TGTGCTAGCAGCTTAACCGTGGGGCGACTCCCCGGGGGTGAGACCCAGTACTTC. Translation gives CASSLTVGRLPGGETQYF.

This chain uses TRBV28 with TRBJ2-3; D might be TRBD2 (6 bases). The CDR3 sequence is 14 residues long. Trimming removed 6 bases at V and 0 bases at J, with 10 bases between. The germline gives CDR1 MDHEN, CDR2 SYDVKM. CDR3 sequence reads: CASSQGGSTDTQYF. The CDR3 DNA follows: TGTGCCAGCAGCCAAGGAGGGAGCACAGATACGCAGTATTTT.

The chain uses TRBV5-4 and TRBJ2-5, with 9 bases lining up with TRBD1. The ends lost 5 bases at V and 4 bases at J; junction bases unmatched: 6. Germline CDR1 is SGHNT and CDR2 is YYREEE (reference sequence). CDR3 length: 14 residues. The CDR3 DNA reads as TGTGCCAGCAGTCCAGGACAGGGGCGAGAGACCCAGTACTTC. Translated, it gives CASSPGQGRETQYF.

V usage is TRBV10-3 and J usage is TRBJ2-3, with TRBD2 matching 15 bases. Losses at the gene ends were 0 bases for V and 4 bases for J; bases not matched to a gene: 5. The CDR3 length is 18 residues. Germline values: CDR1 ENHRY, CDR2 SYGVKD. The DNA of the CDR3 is TGTGCCATCAGTGAGTCACGGACTAGCGGGAGGGCCCCAGATACGCAGTATTTT. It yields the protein CAISESRTSGRAPDTQYF.

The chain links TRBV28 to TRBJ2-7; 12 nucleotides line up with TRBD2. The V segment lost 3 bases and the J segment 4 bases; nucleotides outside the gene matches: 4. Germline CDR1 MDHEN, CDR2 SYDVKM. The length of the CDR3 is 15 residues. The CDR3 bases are TGTGCCAGCAGTTTGAGGACTAGCGGGAAATACGAGCAGTACTTC. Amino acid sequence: CASSLRTSGKYEQYF.

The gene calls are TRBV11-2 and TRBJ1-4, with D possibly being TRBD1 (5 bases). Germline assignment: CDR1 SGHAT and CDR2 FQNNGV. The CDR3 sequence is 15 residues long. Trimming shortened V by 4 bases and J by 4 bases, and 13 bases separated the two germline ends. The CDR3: CASSSPGLLNEKLFF. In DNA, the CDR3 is TGTGCCAGCAGCTCTCCGGGACTGCTTAATGAAAAACTGTTTTTT. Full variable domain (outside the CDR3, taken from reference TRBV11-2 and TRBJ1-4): EAGVAQSPRYKIIEKRQSVAFWCNPISGHATLYWYQQILGQGPKLLIQFQNNGVVDDSQLPKDRFSAERLKGVDSTLKIQPAKLEDSAVYLCASSSPGLLNEKLFFGSGTQLSVL.

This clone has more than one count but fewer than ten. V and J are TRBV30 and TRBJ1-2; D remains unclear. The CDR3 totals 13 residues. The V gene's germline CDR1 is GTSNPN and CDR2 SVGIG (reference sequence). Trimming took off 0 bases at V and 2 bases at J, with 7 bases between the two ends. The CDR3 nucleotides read TGTGCCTGGAGTGTACAAGCGAACTATGGCTACACCTTC. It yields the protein CAWSVQANYGYTF.

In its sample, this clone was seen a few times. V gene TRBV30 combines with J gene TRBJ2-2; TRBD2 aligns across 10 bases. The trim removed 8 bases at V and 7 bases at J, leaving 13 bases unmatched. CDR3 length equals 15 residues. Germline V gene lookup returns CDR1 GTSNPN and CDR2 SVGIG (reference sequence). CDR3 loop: CALPGLAGEFGELFF. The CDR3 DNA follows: TGTGCCCTACCGGGGCTAGCGGGAGAATTCGGGGAGCTGTTTTTT.